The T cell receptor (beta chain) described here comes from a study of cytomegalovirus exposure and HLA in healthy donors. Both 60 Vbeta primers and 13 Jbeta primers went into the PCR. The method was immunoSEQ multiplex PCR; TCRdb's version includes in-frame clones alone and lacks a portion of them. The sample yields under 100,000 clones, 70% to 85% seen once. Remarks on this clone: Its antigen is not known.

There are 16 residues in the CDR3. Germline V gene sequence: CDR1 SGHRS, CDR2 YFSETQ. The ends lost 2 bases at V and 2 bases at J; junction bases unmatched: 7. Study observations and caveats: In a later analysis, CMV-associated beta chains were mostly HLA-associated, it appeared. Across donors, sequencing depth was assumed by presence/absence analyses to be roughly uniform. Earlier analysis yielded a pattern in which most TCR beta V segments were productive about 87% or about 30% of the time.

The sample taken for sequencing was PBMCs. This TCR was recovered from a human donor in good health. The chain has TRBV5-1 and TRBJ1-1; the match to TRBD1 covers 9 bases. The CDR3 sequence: CASSLTLGQGNTEAFF. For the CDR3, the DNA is TGCGCCAGCAGCTTAACCCTGGGACAGGGAAACACTGAAGCTTTCTTT.